Presented here are 14 T cell receptor beta chains from one specimen sequenced in a study of blood T cell repertoires in COVID-19. Measured with immunoSEQ multiplex PCR; TCRdb has only the in-frame clones, and not every one. The profile covers about 97,000 clones, with over 75% appearing a single time and 15% to 20% taken by the ten largest. The material sequenced was peripheral blood. These receptors were obtained from a human donor in a cohort sampled during active COVID-19.

A single count supports this clone. The chain recombines TRBV6-5 with TRBJ2-5; possible D gene TRBD1, 5 bases. Looked up from germline, CDR1 is MNHEY and CDR2 is SVGAGI. The CDR3 extends over 13 amino acids. The V end was cut by 7 bases, the J end by 5 bases, with 14 bases between. DNA of the CDR3: TGTGCCAGCATTCGGCAGGGTCGGGAGACCCAGTACTTC. It codes for CASIRQGRETQYF.

The rearrangement uses TRBV28 and TRBJ2-5; TRBD2 aligns across 7 bases. CDR1 and CDR2 (germline): MDHEN, SYDVKM. This CDR3 is built from 17 residues. Losses at the gene ends were 4 bases for V and 0 bases for J; bases not matched to a gene: 11. The CDR3 bases are TGTGCCAGCAGTTCGCGCGGGGGAGGGCGGTACCAAGAGACCCAGTACTTC. Its protein is CASSSRGGGRYQETQYF. Based on the CDR3 plus reference TRBV28 and TRBJ2-5, the full variable domain is DVKVTQSSRYLVKRTGEKVFLECVQDMDHENMFWYRQDPGLGLRLIYFSYDVKMKEKGDIPEGYSVSREKKERFSLILESASTNQTSMYLCASSSRGGGRYQETQYFGPGTRLLVL.

The chain links TRBV2 to TRBJ1-1; 9 bases map to TRBD1. The CDR3 extends over 13 amino acids. Germline V lookup: CDR1 SNHLY, CDR2 FYNNEI. The CDR3 DNA follows: TGTGCTGTACGGACAGGGGTGAACACTGAAGCTTTCTTT. This codes for CAVRTGVNTEAFF.

This sequence joins TRBV2 and TRBJ2-7; 14 nucleotides agree with TRBD2. The germline V gene encodes CDR1 SNHLY and CDR2 FYNNEI. V lost 7 bases to trimming and J lost 3 bases; unmatched junction nucleotides: 8. The CDR3 is made up of 16 amino acids. CDR3 protein: CASIFPGTSGSYEQYF. The DNA for the CDR3 is TGTGCCAGCATTTTCCCAGGGACTAGCGGGAGCTACGAGCAGTACTTC.

The V gene is TRBV9, the J gene TRBJ2-3, with 9 bases identical to TRBD1. Germline loops: CDR1 SGDLS, CDR2 YYNGEE. The CDR3 is 16 amino acids. The junction had 10 bases not matched to a gene; V was cut back by 0 bases and J by 8 bases. The chain's CDR3 is CASSVVGQGFSATQYF. The CDR3 nucleotides read TGTGCCAGCAGCGTAGTAGGACAGGGGTTTTCTGCTACGCAGTATTTT.

This clone appeared a few times. This rearrangement joins TRBV19 to TRBJ2-3; 12 bases match TRBD2. V dropped 5 bases and J dropped 0; count of bases not matched to a gene: 15. Germline CDR1 and CDR2: LNHDA and SQIVND (reference sequence). The CDR3 loop spans 20 amino acids. CDR3 in amino acids: CASSGGVTSGSHPSTDTQYF. Here the CDR3 DNA reads TGTGCCAGTAGTGGAGGGGTGACTAGCGGGAGTCACCCTAGCACAGATACGCAGTATTTT.

This rearrangement joins TRBV27 to TRBJ1-2; the D gene is possibly TRBD1 (6 bases). CDR1 and CDR2 (germline): MNHEY, SMNVEV (reference sequence). V was shortened by 5 bases and J by 7 bases, with 20 bases between the two germline ends. The CDR3 extends over 15 amino acids. The CDR3 DNA is TGTGCCAGCAGTGCCCGTTTAGGGGGAGTGAGTGGCTACACCTTC. It translates to CASSARLGGVSGYTF.

The rearrangement uses TRBV9 and TRBJ2-1; D is possibly TRBD1 (6 bases). The V and J ends lost 0 bases and 4 bases respectively, with 14 bases between them. This CDR3 contains 16 residues. CDR1 is SGDLS and CDR2 is YYNGEE in the germline V gene. CDR3 sequence reads: CASSVAPQGQYNEQFF. The CDR3 nucleotides are TGTGCCAGCAGCGTAGCTCCCCAGGGGCAATACAATGAGCAGTTCTTC.

This chain connects TRBV25-1 to TRBJ2-7; D may be TRBD2 (5 bases). This CDR3 spans 13 amino acids. CDR1 MGHDK and CDR2 SYGVNS come from the germline V gene. Trimming took off 0 bases at V and 4 bases at J, with 7 bases between the two ends. Here the CDR3 DNA reads TGTGCCAGCAGTGAATATGGGAGTTACGAGCAGTACTTC. Protein product: CASSEYGSYEQYF.

V gene TRBV5-1 combines with J gene TRBJ1-4; D possibly corresponds to TRBD1 (5 bases). The CDR3 spans 14 residues. The germline CDR1 and CDR2 sequences are SGHRS and YFSETQ. Trimming pared 1 base from V and 11 bases from J, leaving 15 bases between. The CDR3 protein is CASSLRGSSEKLFF. In nucleotides, the CDR3 is TGCGCCAGCAGCTTGAGGGGCAGCTCTGAGAAACTGTTTTTT.

V usage is TRBV19 and J usage is TRBJ2-7; 10 positions agree with TRBD1. Germline V gene data show CDR1 as LNHDA and CDR2 as SQIVND (reference sequence). The CDR3 covers 14 residues. V dropped 4 bases and J dropped 4; count of bases not matched to a gene: 4. The DNA for the CDR3 is TGTGCCAGTAGTACGACAGGGGGCCTATACGAGCAGTACTTC. As protein: CASSTTGGLYEQYF.

J is TRBJ2-3 and V is TRBV7-2, with 8 bases lining up with TRBD2. The CDR3 is 17 residues long. V shed 4 bases and J 7 bases; nucleotides not matched to a gene: 16. In germline, CDR1 is SGHTA, CDR2 FQGNSA. CDR3 loop: CASSSIGTSAVANTQYF. The CDR3 nucleotides are TGTGCCAGCAGCTCAATCGGGACTAGTGCCGTAGCAAATACGCAGTATTTT.

The chain recombines TRBV2 with TRBJ2-7; unclear D gene. Trimming took off 0 bases at V and 2 bases at J, with 5 bases between the two ends. CDR3 length equals 13 residues. The germline V gene encodes CDR1 SNHLY and CDR2 FYNNEI. CDR3 nucleotide sequence: TGTGCCAGCAGTGAAGCGAGGACCTACGAGCAGTACTTC. It yields the protein CASSEARTYEQYF.

The J gene is TRBJ2-3, the V gene TRBV11-2; maybe TRBD2 (6 bases). The CDR3 is 16 amino acids. Trimming shortened V by 5 bases and J by 6 bases, and 21 bases separated the two germline ends. CDR1 is SGHAT and CDR2 is FQNNGV in the germline V gene. The CDR3 region is CASSLVRDFNTDTQYF. For the CDR3, the DNA is TGTGCCAGCAGCCTAGTGAGGGACTTCAATACCGATACGCAGTATTTT.